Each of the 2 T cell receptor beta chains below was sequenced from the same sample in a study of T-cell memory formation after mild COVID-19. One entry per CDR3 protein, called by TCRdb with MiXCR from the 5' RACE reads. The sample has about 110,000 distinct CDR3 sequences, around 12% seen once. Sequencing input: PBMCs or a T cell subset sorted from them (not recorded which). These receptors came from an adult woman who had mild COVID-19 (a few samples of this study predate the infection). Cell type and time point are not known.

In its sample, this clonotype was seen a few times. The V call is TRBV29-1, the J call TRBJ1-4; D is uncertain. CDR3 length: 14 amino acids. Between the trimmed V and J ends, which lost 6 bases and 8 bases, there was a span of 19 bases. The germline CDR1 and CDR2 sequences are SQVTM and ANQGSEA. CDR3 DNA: TGCAGCGTCAAAATGACCATTGAGGGCGAAAAACTGTTTTTT. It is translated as CSVKMTIEGEKLFF.

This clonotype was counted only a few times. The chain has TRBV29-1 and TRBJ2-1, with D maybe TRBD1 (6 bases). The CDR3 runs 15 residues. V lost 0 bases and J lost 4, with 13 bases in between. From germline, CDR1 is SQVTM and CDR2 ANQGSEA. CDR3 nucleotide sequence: TGCAGCGTTGAAGACTTGGACAGAATTTACAATGAGCAGTTCTTC. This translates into CSVEDLDRIYNEQFF.